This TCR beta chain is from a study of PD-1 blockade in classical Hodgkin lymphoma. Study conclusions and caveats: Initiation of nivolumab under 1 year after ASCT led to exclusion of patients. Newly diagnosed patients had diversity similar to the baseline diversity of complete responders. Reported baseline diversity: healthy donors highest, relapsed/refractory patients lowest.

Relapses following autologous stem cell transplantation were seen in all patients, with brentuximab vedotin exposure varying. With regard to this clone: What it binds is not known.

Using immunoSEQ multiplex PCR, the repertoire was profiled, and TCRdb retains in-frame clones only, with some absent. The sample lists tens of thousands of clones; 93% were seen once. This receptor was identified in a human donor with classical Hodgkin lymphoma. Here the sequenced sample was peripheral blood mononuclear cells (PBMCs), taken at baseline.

CDR3 protein: CASSDLPGKGYTF. CDR3 DNA sequence: TGTGCCAGCAGTGACCTGCCTGGCAAGGGCTACACCTTC. The V and J genes are TRBV25-1 and TRBJ1-2, with D uncertain. CDR1 and CDR2 from the germline V gene are MGHDK and SYGVNS. With 3 bases removed from V and 8 bases from J, the gap between germline ends came to 13 bases. CDR3 size: 13 residues.